The subject of this entry is one T cell receptor (beta chain). The source of the sample is a study of T-cell memory formation after mild COVID-19. V dropped 4 bases and J dropped 0 bases, with 18 bases sitting between them. CDR3 length: 17 residues. The germline V gene encodes CDR1 SGHTA and CDR2 FQGNSA. TCRdb ran MiXCR on the 5' RACE reads and lists one entry per CDR3 protein. The sample records approximately 210,000 distinct CDR3 sequences, roughly a tenth being singletons. This sequence originates from a man between 18 and 35 years old who had mild COVID-19 (a few samples of this study predate the infection). Cell type and time point are not known. The rearrangement links TRBV7-2 to TRBJ2-5; a weak D match, TRBD1 (6 bases). Input material: PBMCs or a T cell subset sorted from them (not recorded which). The CDR3 coding sequence is TGTGCCAGCAGCTCGCCGACGTGGGACACCCACCAAGAGACCCAGTACTTC. This encodes CASSSPTWDTHQETQYF.